This T cell receptor beta chain was obtained from a study of blood T cell repertoires in COVID-19. The wider study: Nucleic acid was either cDNA or gDNA, and it came from T cells, B-cell-depleted T cells, or PBMCs.

Profiling relied on immunoSEQ multiplex PCR, and the TCRdb table lists in-frame clones only, not all of them. The data hold 310,000 or so clones, with roughly 86% observed a single time. This clone was recorded once. Trimming stripped 5 bases from V and 0 bases from J, with 16 bases between. This CDR3 has 16 amino acids. CDR1 LNHDA and CDR2 SQIVND come from the germline V gene (reference sequence). This receptor was taken from a woman aged 30 to 39 who had recovered from COVID-19. Sequencing input: peripheral blood. This chain connects TRBV19 to TRBJ1-1; D is possibly TRBD1 (6 bases). CDR3 in DNA: TGTGCCAGTAGTGCTTACAGGGAGCAGATGAACACTGAAGCTTTCTTT. Its protein is CASSAYREQMNTEAFF.